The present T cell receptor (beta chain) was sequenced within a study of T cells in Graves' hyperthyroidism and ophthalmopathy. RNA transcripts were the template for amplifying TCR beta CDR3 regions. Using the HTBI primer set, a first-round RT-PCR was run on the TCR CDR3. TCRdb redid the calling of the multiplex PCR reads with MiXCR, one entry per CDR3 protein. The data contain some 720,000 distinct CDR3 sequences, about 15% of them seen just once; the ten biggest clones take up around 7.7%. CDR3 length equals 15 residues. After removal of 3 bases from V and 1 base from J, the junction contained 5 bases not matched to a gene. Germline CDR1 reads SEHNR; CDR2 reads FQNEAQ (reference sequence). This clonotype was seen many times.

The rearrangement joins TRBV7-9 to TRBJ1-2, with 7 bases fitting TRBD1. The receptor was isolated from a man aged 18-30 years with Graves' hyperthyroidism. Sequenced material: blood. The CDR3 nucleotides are TGTGCCAGCAGCTTGATGGGACAGCTTAACTATGGCTACACCTTC. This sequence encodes CASSLMGQLNYGYTF. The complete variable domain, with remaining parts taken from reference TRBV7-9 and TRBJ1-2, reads DTGVSQNPRHKITKRGQNVTFRCDPISEHNRLYWYRQTLGQGPEFLTYFQNEAQLEKSRLLSDRFSAERPKGSFSTLEIQRTEQGDSAMYLCASSLMGQLNYGYTFGSGTRLTVV.